The 29 T cell receptor beta chains given below trace back to one sample, sequenced in a study of naive and memory T cell subsets. The study, taken as a whole, reports: A few larger clonotypes appeared in naive repertoires, especially CD8, possibly memory cells re-expressing CD45RA.

These TCRs' antigens remain unknown. Two oligonucleotides, mixed equimolar, formed the beta constant-region primer covering TRBC1 and TRBC2. Nested alpha and beta constant-region primers with the SP2 primer drove four PCR rounds on ligated cDNA. In TCRdb, the UMI-ligation and nested PCR reads were re-called with MiXCR into one record per CDR3 protein. The sample records under 150,000 distinct CDR3 sequences, under 25% being singletons. Sequences were obtained from naive CD8+ T cells from blood. The receptors were sampled from a human donor in good health.

This clonotype was found a few times. V usage is TRBV2 and J usage is TRBJ2-1; a possible D gene is TRBD1 (5 bases). The V end was cut by 0 bases, the J end by 8 bases, with 17 bases between. The CDR3 consists of 16 residues. Germline values: CDR1 SNHLY, CDR2 FYNNEI. The CDR3 bases are TGTGCCAGCAGTGAAGCTTGGCAGGGAAACGGTCATGAGCAGTTCTTC. It codes for CASSEAWQGNGHEQFF.

This clonotype was seen a few times. The chain employs TRBV5-1 and TRBJ1-1; D is unclear. This CDR3 region has 14 residues. With 4 bases removed from V and 4 bases from J, the gap between germline ends came to 14 bases. Germline values: CDR1 SGHRS, CDR2 YFSETQ. CDR3 residues: CASSIARTSTEAFF. The CDR3 region has the DNA TGCGCCAGCAGCATCGCTCGGACCAGCACTGAAGCTTTCTTT.

The rearrangement links TRBV4-1 to TRBJ2-7; 8 nucleotides match TRBD2. The junction had 4 bases not matched to a gene; V was cut back by 4 bases and J by 2 bases. CDR3 size: 14 residues. Germline values: CDR1 MGHRA, CDR2 YSYEKL. CDR3 region: CASSLGLETYEQYF. DNA of the CDR3: TGCGCCAGCAGCCTGGGACTAGAGACCTACGAGCAGTACTTC.

V is TRBV12-3 or TRBV12-4 and J is TRBJ2-3; D is uncertain. The CDR3 has 15 residues. With 1 base removed from V and 1 base from J, the gap between germline ends came to 9 bases. Here the CDR3 DNA reads TGTGCCAGCAGTTTAGAGCTAGACCGCACAGATACGCAGTATTTT. Protein product: CASSLELDRTDTQYF.

A few counts support this clonotype. The V call is TRBV15, the J call TRBJ1-3; D is perhaps TRBD1 (5 bases). Trimming left V 5 bases short and J 2 bases short, with 13 bases between. The CDR3 contains 15 residues. CDR1 is LNHNV, CDR2 YYDKDF, per germline (reference sequence). CDR3 DNA: TGTGCCACCAGCGGGGGGTTCTTAACTGGAAACACCATATATTTT. Protein sequence: CATSGGFLTGNTIYF.

This chain uses TRBV28 with TRBJ2-7; perhaps TRBD2 as D (5 bases). The CDR3 length is 14 residues. CDR1 is MDHEN and CDR2 is SYDVKM in the germline V gene. V was shortened by 2 bases and J by 4 bases, with 12 bases between the two germline ends. This CDR3 reads CASSLGLARYEQYF. The CDR3, as DNA: TGTGCCAGCAGTTTAGGGCTAGCCCGGTACGAGCAGTACTTC.

Only a few counts were recorded for this clonotype. The chain combines TRBV4-3 with TRBJ2-1; D unclear. CDR1 and CDR2 from the germline V gene are LGHNA and YSLEER. This CDR3 is 16 amino acids long. Deletions cut 0 bases from V and 3 bases from J, with 12 bases between. The CDR3 sequence: CASSQDRAFNYNEQFF. The CDR3 DNA is TGCGCCAGCAGCCAAGATCGGGCTTTCAACTACAATGAGCAGTTCTTC.

This clonotype has just a few counts. The chain combines TRBV6-5 with TRBJ2-5, with D possibly matching TRBD2 (6 bases). Germline V lookup: CDR1 MNHEY, CDR2 SVGAGI. This CDR3 is 14 amino acids long. V lost 6 bases and J 1 base, leaving 12 bases between the germline ends. The CDR3 loop reads CASSPWDFQETQYF. The CDR3 coding sequence is TGTGCCAGCAGCCCGTGGGACTTCCAAGAGACCCAGTACTTC.

V usage is TRBV3-1 and J usage is TRBJ1-3; 7 nucleotides agree with TRBD1. The V and J ends lost 3 bases and 2 bases, in that order; junction bases with no gene match: 4. Germline CDR1 is LGHDT and CDR2 is YNNKEL (reference sequence). The CDR3 extends over 15 amino acids. The CDR3 DNA reads TGTGCCAGCAGCCAGCGCACAGGGGCTGGAAACACCATATATTTT. It yields the protein CASSQRTGAGNTIYF.

This clonotype has just a few counts. A junction end diverges from the germline sequence, so it may reflect a read error. V and J are TRBV7-7 and TRBJ2-1, with a tentative D call TRBD2 (6 bases). The germline CDR1 and CDR2 sequences are SSHAT and FNYEAQ (reference sequence). This CDR3 has 14 amino acids. CDR3 protein: CASSLGEDSNEQFF. The DNA for the CDR3 is TGTGCTAGCAGCTTAGGGGAGGACTCCAATGAGCAGTTCTTC.

Of note for this clonotype: One end of the junction does not line up with germline, which may come from a read error. CDR3 in DNA: TGCAGCGTTCCCGGGACTCCGGATGGTTTT. Translation gives CSVPGTPDGF. V and J are TRBV29-1 and TRBJ2-3; D may be TRBD2 (6 bases). Germline V CDR1 and CDR2: SQVTM, ANQGSEA. The CDR3 is 10 amino acids.

V gene TRBV12-5 combines with J gene TRBJ2-3; D remains unclear. V lost 0 bases and J lost 4, with 20 bases in between. The CDR3 runs 18 residues. The V gene's germline CDR1 is LGHNT and CDR2 FRNRAP. CDR3 DNA sequence: TGTGCTAGTGGTTTGGTACATACCGGCGTCATCTTAGCAGATACGCAGTATTTT. Residues: CASGLVHTGVILADTQYF.

In its sample, this clonotype was seen a few times. The CDR3 sequence: CASSLTISGNTIYF. As DNA, the CDR3 is TGCGCCAGCAGCTTGACAATCTCTGGAAACACCATATATTTT. The chain has TRBV5-1 and TRBJ1-3; D call uncertain. Germline V gene sequence: CDR1 SGHRS, CDR2 YFSETQ. The CDR3 covers 14 residues. The V gene lost 1 base and the J gene lost 0 bases, with 5 bases spanning the gap.

Here the CDR3 DNA reads TGTGCCAGCAGTTCCGAGTTAAATGGAAACACCATATATTTT. Translated: CASSSELNGNTIYF. The chain carries TRBV28 and TRBJ1-3, with unresolved D. Germline values: CDR1 MDHEN, CDR2 SYDVKM. V shed 4 bases and J shed 3 bases, with 10 bases lying between them. The CDR3 consists of 14 residues. Full variable domain (missing parts from reference TRBV28 and TRBJ1-3): DVKVTQSSRYLVKRTGEKVFLECVQDMDHENMFWYRQDPGLGLRLIYFSYDVKMKEKGDIPEGYSVSREKKERFSLILESASTNQTSMYLCASSSELNGNTIYFGEGSWLTVV.

The rearrangement uses TRBV7-9 and TRBJ2-7; D is uncertain. The germline gives CDR1 SEHNR, CDR2 FQNEAQ (reference sequence). This CDR3 region has 14 residues. The V end lost 7 bases, the J end lost 0 bases, and 13 bases lay between the germline ends. In DNA form, the CDR3 reads TGTGCCAGCACCGCGGACGGGTTCTCCTACGAGCAGTACTTC. Translated: CASTADGFSYEQYF.

The chain combines TRBV28 with TRBJ2-3; no reliable D call. The CDR3 is 14 residues long. V lost 5 bases to trimming and J lost 3 bases, with 12 bases between them. CDR1 MDHEN and CDR2 SYDVKM come from the germline V gene. The DNA of the CDR3 is TGTGCCAGCAGTCCTCCAAGTCGGACAGATACGCAGTATTTT. Protein: CASSPPSRTDTQYF.

This clonotype was counted a few times. The chain recombines TRBV6-5 with TRBJ2-1, with 11 bases that match TRBD2. The germline CDR1 and CDR2 sequences are MNHEY and SVGAGI. V trimming: 6 bases; J trimming: 4 bases; junction bases outside the gene matches: 11. The CDR3 extends over 17 amino acids. The CDR3, as DNA: TGTGCCAGCAGCAACCCCGGAGCTAGCGGGAGGTACAATGAGCAGTTCTTC. Translated: CASSNPGASGRYNEQFF.

This clonotype was detected only a few times. The gene calls are TRBV28 and TRBJ2-3, with 8 bases lining up with TRBD2. Looked up from germline, CDR1 is MDHEN and CDR2 is SYDVKM. The CDR3 contains 15 residues. The J segment lost 2 bases and the V segment lost 3 bases, leaving 4 bases of the junction unmatched. This chain's CDR3 is CASSFVLADTDTQYF. In nucleotides, the CDR3 is TGTGCCAGCAGTTTCGTACTAGCGGACACAGATACGCAGTATTTT.

This sequence joins TRBV7-9 and TRBJ1-2; D gene unclear. Germline CDR1 reads SEHNR; CDR2 reads FQNEAQ (reference sequence). CDR3 size: 13 residues. The V end lost 5 bases, the J end lost 3 bases, and 10 bases lay between the germline ends. CDR3 nucleotides: TGTGCCAGCAGCATCCCCCCAGACTATGGCTACACCTTC. It encodes CASSIPPDYGYTF. Using reference TRBV7-9 and TRBJ1-2 for the parts outside the CDR3, the full variable domain is DTGVSQNPRHKITKRGQNVTFRCDPISEHNRLYWYRQTLGQGPEFLTYFQNEAQLEKSRLLSDRFSAERPKGSFSTLEIQRTEQGDSAMYLCASSIPPDYGYTFGSGTRLTVV.

The rearrangement links TRBV20-1 to TRBJ2-7; 9 bases are a match to TRBD1. Unmatched junction bases numbered 4, after V lost 0 bases and J lost 4 bases. CDR3 length: 14 amino acids. The germline V gene encodes CDR1 DFQATT and CDR2 SNEGSKA (reference sequence). In nucleotides, the CDR3 is TGCAGTGCTAGAGATGGGACAGGGAGGTACGAGCAGTACTTC. It encodes CSARDGTGRYEQYF.

In this sample, this clonotype turned up many times. The chain carries TRBV27 and TRBJ2-7; D is possibly TRBD2 (6 bases). Germline loops: CDR1 MNHEY, CDR2 SMNVEV (reference sequence). Trimming left V 0 bases short and J 4 bases short, with 7 bases between. CDR3 length equals 13 residues. The CDR3 nucleotides read TGTGCCAGCAGTTTATCGGGGGGTTACGAGCAGTACTTC. Translating gives CASSLSGGYEQYF.

The CDR3 is CASSQDTPAGNYGYTF. The CDR3 coding sequence is TGTGCCAGCAGCCAAGATACGCCGGCGGGTAACTATGGCTACACCTTC. V is TRBV14 and J is TRBJ1-2; D not resolved. The V end lost 0 bases, the J end lost 1 base, and 12 bases lay between the germline ends. Germline-derived CDR1 and CDR2 are SGHDN and FVKESK. CDR3 length: 16 amino acids.

The chain joins TRBV7-3 to TRBJ2-1; 7 nucleotides line up with TRBD2. Germline loops: CDR1 SGHTA, CDR2 FQGTGA. This CDR3 is built from 16 residues. The J segment lost 3 bases and the V segment lost 7 bases, leaving 12 bases of the junction unmatched. The CDR3 loop reads CASNLQGGGSYNEQFF. The CDR3 bases are TGTGCCAGCAACCTCCAGGGCGGGGGAAGCTACAATGAGCAGTTCTTC.

The chain recombines TRBV12-3 or TRBV12-4 with TRBJ2-1, with D perhaps matching TRBD1 (5 bases). V lost 8 bases and J lost 6, with 14 bases in between. The CDR3 length is 13 residues. The CDR3 nucleotides read TGTGCCAGCTCCCTGGAAGGGGTCAATGAGCAGTTCTTC. Translation: CASSLEGVNEQFF.

The chain couples TRBV12-3 or TRBV12-4 to TRBJ2-7; TRBD2 agrees at 13 bases. With V trimmed by 4 bases and J by 6 bases, 9 bases remained unmatched. This CDR3 region has 16 residues. This CDR3 is CASSSSGTSGISEQYF. CDR3 in DNA: TGTGCCAGCAGTTCTTCAGGGACTAGCGGGATCAGCGAGCAGTACTTC.

The chain couples TRBV6-2 or TRBV6-3 to TRBJ2-7; 9 bases match TRBD1. Germline CDR1 is MNHEY and CDR2 is SVGEGT. Unmatched junction bases numbered 12, after V lost 2 bases and J lost 4 bases. This CDR3 region has 17 residues. The CDR3 reads CASSYTTLTGGEYEQYF. Written as DNA, the CDR3 is TGTGCCAGCAGTTACACCACTCTCACAGGGGGCGAGTACGAGCAGTACTTC.

This clonotype was counted between two and nine times. V gene TRBV7-9 combines with J gene TRBJ1-2; D gene ambiguous. Germline V lookup: CDR1 SEHNR, CDR2 FQNEAQ (reference sequence). This CDR3 has 13 amino acids. The ends were cut back, 1 base at V and 4 bases at J, with 7 bases in the middle. CDR3 amino acids: CASSLGPLYGYTF. The CDR3 region has the DNA TGTGCCAGCAGCTTAGGCCCGCTCTATGGCTACACCTTC.

This clonotype was counted a few times. V is TRBV7-9 and J is TRBJ2-7; 8 bases fit TRBD1. The CDR3 consists of 14 residues. Germline V gene lookup returns CDR1 SEHNR and CDR2 FQNEAQ (reference sequence). V trimming: 6 bases; J trimming: 3 bases; junction bases outside the gene matches: 7. DNA for the CDR3: TGTGCCAGCAGACCGACAGGGGAGAACTACGAGCAGTACTTC. Its protein product is CASRPTGENYEQYF.

In its sample, this clonotype was seen a few times. The genes are TRBV29-1 and TRBJ2-4; D is perhaps TRBD2 (6 bases). Germline-derived CDR1 and CDR2 are SQVTM and ANQGSEA. This CDR3 has 11 amino acids. The V end lost 6 bases, the J end lost 8 bases, and 11 bases lay between the germline ends. The CDR3 DNA reads TGCAGCGTGAACTCGGGGGACATTCAGTACTTC. It translates to CSVNSGDIQYF.